A selection of T cell receptor beta chains follows, all from one sample in a study of blood T cell repertoires in COVID-19. The protocol was immunoSEQ multiplex PCR, while the TCRdb copy is restricted to in-frame clones and leaves out a portion. This sample has a few hundred thousand clones, with 70% to 85% found just once. Specimen: peripheral blood. These receptors were taken from a human donor with COVID-19, enrolled during active disease. The donor label of this sample is uncertain. Both conserved end residues are part of each CDR3. A D gene is named only where the DNA matches it firmly. A row's size may be missing; if present it is once, few, many or a size class.

TRBV12-3/TRBV12-4	TRBD1	TRBJ2-7	-	TGTGCCAGCAGTCCAGGGACAGGCTACGAGCAGTACTTC	CASSPGTGYEQYF
TRBV18	-	TRBJ2-6	-	TGTGCCAGCTCTCCTGCTGGGGCCAACGTCCTGACTTTC	CASSPAGANVLTF
TRBV9	-	TRBJ1-3	-	TGTGCCAGCAGCCCGCAAATCACAGGGAGCTCTGGAAACACCATATATTTT	CASSPQITGSSGNTIYF
TRBV6-1	TRBD2	TRBJ2-1	-	TGTGCCAGCAGTGAGGGGCTAGCGGGAGTCCATGAGCAGTTCTTC	CASSEGLAGVHEQFF
TRBV5-1	TRBD2	TRBJ2-7	-	TGCGCCAGCAGCGGTGGACTAGCGGGCCTCTACGAGCAGTACTTC	CASSGGLAGLYEQYF
TRBV6-1	TRBD1	TRBJ1-2	-	TGTGCCAGCAGCGAAGTACAGGGGCACTATGGCTACACCTTC	CASSEVQGHYGYTF
TRBV6-1	-	TRBJ1-2	-	TGTGCCAGCAGTGAACTGAACACAGGCCTCTATGGCTACACCTTC	CASSELNTGLYGYTF
TRBV7-6	-	TRBJ2-1	-	TGTGCCAGCAGCTTAATTGGGTCTGACGGGGACAATGAGCAGTTCTTC	CASSLIGSDGDNEQFF
TRBV11-1	TRBD2	TRBJ2-3	-	TGTGCCAGCACCGTGTTAAGCGGGAACACAGATACGCAGTATTTT	CASTVLSGNTDTQYF
TRBV6-5	TRBD2	TRBJ2-1	-	TGTGCCAGCAGTTCACCCCTAGCGGGAGCAGGGAATGAGCAGTTCTTC	CASSSPLAGAGNEQFF
TRBV11-2	TRBD2	TRBJ2-3	many	TGTGCCAGCAGCTTACTAGCGGGAGTGGGAGATACGCAGTATTTT	CASSLLAGVGDTQYF
TRBV2	-	TRBJ1-3	-	TGTGCCAGCACCCCGGGAGACTCTGGAAACACCATATATTTT	CASTPGDSGNTIYF
TRBV12-3/TRBV12-4	-	TRBJ1-1	-	TGTGCCCTCTCCAGGGTGGACACTGAAGCTTTCTTT	CALSRVDTEAFF
TRBV19	TRBD2	TRBJ2-3	-	TGTGCCAGTAGTTCCCGAGTTAGCGGGAGCACAGATACGCAGTATTTT	CASSSRVSGSTDTQYF
TRBV5-1	-	TRBJ2-1	-	TGCGCCAGCAGCTTAGAATGGGGGACAAAAGACAATGAGCAGTTCTTC	CASSLEWGTKDNEQFF
TRBV7-2	-	TRBJ2-7	-	TGTGCCAGCAGCGCATCAGGGTCGTCCTACGAGCAGTACTTC	CASSASGSSYEQYF
TRBV6-5	-	TRBJ1-4	-	TGTGCCAGCAGTTACGAGGGAAGGGCTGGAGAAAAACTGTTTTTT	CASSYEGRAGEKLFF
TRBV29-1	-	TRBJ1-1	-	TGCAGCGTTGGCAGGGATAGCAACACTGAAGCTTTCTTT	CSVGRDSNTEAFF
TRBV2	-	TRBJ2-3	-	TGTGCCAGCAGCCGTTATGGGGGCACTAGCACAGATACGCAGTATTTT	CASSRYGGTSTDTQYF
TRBV5-4	TRBD1	TRBJ2-7	-	TGTGCCAGCAGCCCTGTGGGACAGAACTACGAGCAGTACTTC	CASSPVGQNYEQYF
TRBV7-3	-	TRBJ1-5	-	TGTGCCAGCAGCCCCCGCTGGGGGGACAATCAGCCCCAGCATTTT	CASSPRWGDNQPQHF
TRBV12-3/TRBV12-4	TRBD1	TRBJ2-7	-	TGTGCCAGTGGACAGGCCGCCCTATACGAGCAGTACTTC	CASGQAALYEQYF
TRBV19	-	TRBJ1-6	-	TGTGCCAGTAGTATTACAGGAACGAGCTCCTATAATTCACCCCTCCACTTT	CASSITGTSSYNSPLHF
TRBV24-1	TRBD1	TRBJ2-7	-	TGTGCCACCAGTGAATCGACAGGGGACTACGAGCAGTACTTC	CATSESTGDYEQYF
TRBV7-9	-	TRBJ1-2	-	TGTGCCAGCAGCTTAGTCGGCCAGGGCGACGGCTACACCTTC	CASSLVGQGDGYTF
TRBV6-2/TRBV6-3	TRBD2	TRBJ2-7	-	TGTGCCAGCAGTTACAGCGGGACTAGCTTGGACGAGCAGTACTTC	CASSYSGTSLDEQYF
TRBV28	-	TRBJ1-2	-	TGTGCCAGCAGTCAAGGTCGGGGGAGAGCTAACTATGGCTACACCTTC	CASSQGRGRANYGYTF
TRBV3-1/TRBV3-2	TRBD1	TRBJ2-7	-	TGTGCCAGCAGCCGAGGACAGGGAGTTCACGAGCAGTACTTC	CASSRGQGVHEQYF
TRBV5-1	-	TRBJ1-1	-	TGCGCCAGCAGCTCGTTGGACAGCCGCGATGAAGCTTTCTTT	CASSSLDSRDEAFF
TRBV30	TRBD1	TRBJ1-3	-	TGTGCCTGGAGCGGGACAGGGGGCGCCTCTGGAAACACCATATATTTT	CAWSGTGGASGNTIYF
TRBV9	-	TRBJ1-3	-	TGTGCCAGCAGCGTAGGGCACAGGGACAGAAACACCATATATTTT	CASSVGHRDRNTIYF
TRBV25-1	TRBD1	TRBJ1-1	-	TGTGCCAGCAGCCCGACAGGGGTGTTCACTGAAGCTTTCTTT	CASSPTGVFTEAFF
TRBV29-1	-	TRBJ2-6	-	TGCAGCGTTGAAATGGCAGGGAAGGCCAACGTCCTGACTTTC	CSVEMAGKANVLTF
TRBV19	TRBD2	TRBJ2-1	-	TGTGCCAGTATGGGGGGGACTAGCGTATACAATGAGCAGTTCTTC	CASMGGTSVYNEQFF
TRBV27	TRBD2	TRBJ2-1	-	TGTGCCAGCAAGGTGATCGGCGGGAGCTCCTACAATGAGCAGTTCTTC	CASKVIGGSSYNEQFF
TRBV3-1/TRBV3-2	-	TRBJ2-7	-	TGTGCCAGCAGCCAAGCCGTCTCCTACGAGCAGTACTTC	CASSQAVSYEQYF
TRBV6-2/TRBV6-3	-	TRBJ1-6	-	TGTGCCAGCAGTCCACCGGGACAATATAATTCACCCCTCCACTTT	CASSPPGQYNSPLHF
TRBV6-2/TRBV6-3	-	TRBJ2-7	-	TGTGCCAGCAGTCCCGGACTTGTGAGCTCCTACGAGCAGTACTTC	CASSPGLVSSYEQYF
TRBV7-9	TRBD1	TRBJ2-3	-	TGTGCCAGCGGAGACAGGGCCACAGATACGCAGTATTTT	CASGDRATDTQYF
TRBV6-5	TRBD1	TRBJ2-1	few	TGTGCCAGCAGCAGACAGGGTATAAACTACAATGAGCAGTTCTTC	CASSRQGINYNEQFF
TRBV7-2	TRBD1	TRBJ1-2	-	TGTGCCAGCAGCTTAGCCATGGCAGGGGGTAATGGCTACACCTTC	CASSLAMAGGNGYTF
TRBV27	-	TRBJ2-7	-	TGTGCCAGCAGTTTCTTTGGAGGCTCTAGAAACGAGCAGTACTTC	CASSFFGGSRNEQYF
TRBV5-1	-	TRBJ2-1	-	TGCGCCAGCAGGTCCACAAATCAAGGTGGAGGGAATGAGCAGTTCTTC	CASRSTNQGGGNEQFF
TRBV19	TRBD2	TRBJ2-1	-	TGTGCCAGTAGTAATATGGGTGGCGGGAGTACCCATGAGCAGTTCTTC	CASSNMGGGSTHEQFF
TRBV5-1	-	TRBJ1-1	-	TGCGCCAGCAGCCTCTACAGGGTCGAGGACACTGAAGCTTTCTTT	CASSLYRVEDTEAFF
TRBV4-3	-	TRBJ1-2	-	TGCGCCAGCAGCCAAGAAGCCAGGTCGCAGCCCTATGGCTACACCTTC	CASSQEARSQPYGYTF